A single sample is the source of the 14 T cell receptor beta chains below, sequenced in a study of blood T cell repertoires in COVID-19. Libraries were prepared by immunoSEQ multiplex PCR; TCRdb keeps only in-frame clonotypes and omits some of them. Here the sample spans 200,000 to 300,000 clones, more than 70% being singletons. What was sequenced was PBMCs or T cells enriched from blood (not recorded which). These receptors all come from a woman aged 40 to 50 with acute COVID-19.

The gene calls are TRBV7-9 and TRBJ2-7; 8 bases line up with TRBD1. With V trimmed by 7 bases and J by 6 bases, 20 bases remained unmatched. The CDR3 spans 17 residues. The germline V gene encodes CDR1 SEHNR and CDR2 FQNEAQ (reference sequence). DNA for the CDR3: TGTGCCAGCACCCTAGGGGGGACAGGAAGGCTCTTTGGCGAGCAGTACTTC. Protein sequence: CASTLGGTGRLFGEQYF.

The chain employs TRBV7-2 and TRBJ2-5; weak D call: TRBD2 (5 bases). V lost 1 base and J lost 5, with 11 bases in between. This CDR3 comprises 14 residues. Germline CDR1 reads SGHTA; CDR2 reads FQGNSA. The CDR3 spells CASSLVGKAETQYF. CDR3 DNA sequence: TGTGCCAGCAGCTTAGTCGGGAAGGCGGAGACCCAGTACTTC.

Worth noting for this clone: The identical CDR3 is also encoded by other nucleotide sequences in the sample. This chain links TRBV9 with TRBJ2-6, with D unresolved. Per the germline V gene, CDR1 is SGDLS and CDR2 is YYNGEE. V gave up 0 bases and J gave up 1 base, with 5 bases separating them. The CDR3 covers 15 residues. CDR3 in DNA: TGTGCCAGCAGCGTAGCAGGTTCTGGGGCCAACGTCCTGACTTTC. Protein product: CASSVAGSGANVLTF.

The rearrangement uses TRBV24-1 and TRBJ2-3, with TRBD1 matching 7 bases. The CDR3 loop spans 15 amino acids. Trimming removed 3 bases from V and 1 base from J; junction bases left unmatched: 3. The germline gives CDR1 KGHDR, CDR2 SFDVKD. CDR3 in DNA: TGTGCCACCAGTGATCCTGGGACAGGCACAGATACGCAGTATTTT. Amino acid sequence: CATSDPGTGTDTQYF.

This clone was picked up a small number of times. The V call is TRBV4-1, the J call TRBJ2-7, with 7 nucleotides matching TRBD1. This CDR3 contains 20 residues. The ends lost 4 bases at V and 7 bases at J; junction bases unmatched: 28. Germline V lookup: CDR1 MGHRA, CDR2 YSYEKL. In DNA, the CDR3 is TGCGCCAGCAGCCCAGGATCAGGGACAGCTATTAGCAGACCACTGGTGGAGCAGTACTTC. It codes for CASSPGSGTAISRPLVEQYF.

V is TRBV20-1 and J is TRBJ1-4, with a possible D match to TRBD1 (5 bases). The germline CDR1 and CDR2 sequences are DFQATT and SNEGSKA (reference sequence). Trimming took off 2 bases at V and 14 bases at J, with 12 bases between the two ends. The CDR3 has 11 residues. CDR3 bases: TGCAGTGCTAGACAGGGAACCTTGCTGTTTTTT. Its translation is CSARQGTLLFF.

DNA of the CDR3: TGTGCCAGCTCATCCCAAAGACAGAAAATCTCTGGAAACACCATATATTTT. Translated: CASSSQRQKISGNTIYF. The chain is built from TRBV18 and TRBJ1-3; possibly TRBD1 for D (5 bases). There are 17 residues in the CDR3. The V gene lost 5 bases and the J gene lost 0 bases, with 17 bases spanning the gap. CDR1 is KGHSH and CDR2 is LQKENI in the germline V gene.

CDR3 protein: CATSASLAGAYNEQFF. CDR3 coding DNA: TGTGCCACCAGTGCATCTCTAGCGGGGGCCTACAATGAGCAGTTCTTC. The rearrangement joins TRBV24-1 to TRBJ2-1; 10 bases are shared with TRBD2. The CDR3 runs to 16 residues. Germline-derived CDR1 and CDR2 are KGHDR and SFDVKD. Trimming removed 5 bases from V and 2 bases from J; junction bases left unmatched: 5.

This clone turned up a few times. J is TRBJ2-1 and V is TRBV5-4, with D tentatively TRBD1 (6 bases). The length of the CDR3 is 15 residues. Trimming pared 0 bases from V and 5 bases from J, leaving 12 bases between. Germline CDR1 SGHNT, CDR2 YYREEE (reference sequence). The CDR3 DNA is TGTGCCAGCAGCTTGGCAGCAGGGGTCCACAATGAGCAGTTCTTC. Translation: CASSLAAGVHNEQFF.

The gene calls are TRBV2 and TRBJ1-1; 8 bases are a match to TRBD1. Germline CDR1 reads SNHLY; CDR2 reads FYNNEI. With V trimmed by 7 bases and J by 4 bases, 2 bases remained unmatched. The CDR3 runs 12 residues. In nucleotides, the CDR3 is TGTGCCAGCACAGGACAGGGCACTGAAGCTTTCTTT. This encodes CASTGQGTEAFF.

The chain recombines TRBV9 with TRBJ1-6; D gene ambiguous. V shed 6 bases and J shed 0 bases, with 13 bases lying between them. CDR1 and CDR2 (germline): SGDLS, YYNGEE. The CDR3 spans 16 residues. The CDR3 DNA sequence: TGTGCCAGCAACGAAGGAGGGAGCTCCTATAATTCACCCCTCCACTTT. It specifies CASNEGGSSYNSPLHF.

The rearrangement links TRBV5-1 to TRBJ1-1; weak D call: TRBD1 (6 bases). This CDR3 region has 14 residues. Germline values: CDR1 SGHRS, CDR2 YFSETQ. Trimming removed 4 bases at V and 4 bases at J, with 14 bases between. CDR3 residues: CASSPDRYFTEAFF. CDR3 DNA sequence: TGCGCCAGCAGCCCCGACAGGTACTTCACTGAAGCTTTCTTT.

This clone was detected a few times. The CDR3 DNA sequence: TGTGCCAGCAGCGTAGCCCGGACAGGGACAGAGGGCAATGAGCAGTTCTTC. It encodes CASSVARTGTEGNEQFF. This chain links TRBV9 with TRBJ2-1; 8 bases are shared with TRBD1. The CDR3 totals 17 residues. Germline values: CDR1 SGDLS, CDR2 YYNGEE. V was clipped by 0 bases and J by 6 bases; unmatched bases: 11.

This chain uses TRBV5-1 with TRBJ2-1; D gene uncertain. Trimming stripped 0 bases from V and 9 bases from J, with 7 bases between. The CDR3 has 12 residues. Germline V CDR1 and CDR2: SGHRS, YFSETQ. The CDR3 nucleotides are TGCGCCAGCAGCTTGGTAGAACGTGAGCAGTTCTTC. Residues: CASSLVEREQFF.